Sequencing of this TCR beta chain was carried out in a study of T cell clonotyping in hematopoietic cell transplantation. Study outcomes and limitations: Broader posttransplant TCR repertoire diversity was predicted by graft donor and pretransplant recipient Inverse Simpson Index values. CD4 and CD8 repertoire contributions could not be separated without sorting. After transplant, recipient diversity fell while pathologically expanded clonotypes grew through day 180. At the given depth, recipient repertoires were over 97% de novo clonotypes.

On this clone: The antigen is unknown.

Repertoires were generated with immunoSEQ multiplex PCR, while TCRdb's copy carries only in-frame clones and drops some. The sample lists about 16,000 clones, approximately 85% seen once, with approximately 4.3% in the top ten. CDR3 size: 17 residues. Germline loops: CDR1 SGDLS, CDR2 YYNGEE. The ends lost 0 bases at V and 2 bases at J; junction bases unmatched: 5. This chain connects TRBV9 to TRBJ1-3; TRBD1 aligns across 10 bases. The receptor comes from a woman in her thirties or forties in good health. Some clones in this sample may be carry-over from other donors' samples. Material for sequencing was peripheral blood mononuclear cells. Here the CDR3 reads CASSVAGGTGAGNTIYF. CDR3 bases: TGTGCCAGCAGCGTAGCGGGTGGGACAGGGGCTGGAAACACCATATATTTT.